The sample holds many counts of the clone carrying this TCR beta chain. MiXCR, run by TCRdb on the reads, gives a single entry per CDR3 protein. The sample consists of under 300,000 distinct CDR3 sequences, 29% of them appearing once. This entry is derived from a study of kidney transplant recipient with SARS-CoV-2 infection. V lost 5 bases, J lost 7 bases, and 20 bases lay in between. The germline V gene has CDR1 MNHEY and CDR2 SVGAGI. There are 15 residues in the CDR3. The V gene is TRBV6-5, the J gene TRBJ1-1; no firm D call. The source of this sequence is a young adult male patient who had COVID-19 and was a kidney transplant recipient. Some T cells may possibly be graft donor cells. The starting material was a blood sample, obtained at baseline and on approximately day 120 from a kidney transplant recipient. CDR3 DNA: TGTGCCAGCAGTGTGACCACCATTATTAGTGGTGAAGCTTTCTTT. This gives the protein CASSVTTIISGEAFF.